This T cell receptor beta chain came from a study of T cells in Graves' hyperthyroidism and ophthalmopathy. Germline CDR1 reads MNHNS; CDR2 reads SASEGT. The J segment lost 7 bases and the V segment lost 6 bases, leaving 12 bases of the junction unmatched. There are 14 residues in the CDR3. Hyperthyroidism in the patients, aged 18 to 65, was newly diagnosed and under 2 months in duration. The sample of blood was obtained at first hyperthyroidism diagnosis (before any ophthalmopathy symptoms). Study observations and caveats: Ophthalmopathy was distinguished from stable hyperthyroidism by 13 V-J signatures. Most thyroid clonotypes that were expanded above 0.001 also turned up in blood.

From RNA transcripts, TCR beta CDR3 regions were amplified. The HTBI primer set served for first-round RT-PCR of the TCR CDR3. From the multiplex PCR reads, TCRdb called clonotypes with MiXCR, one entry per CDR3 protein. Of fewer than 450,000 distinct CDR3 sequences listed, about 17% are singletons. This clonotype was recorded many times. The antigen is not known. The source is a woman aged 30 to 39 with Graves' hyperthyroidism that later progressed to Graves' ophthalmopathy. The chain couples TRBV6-1 to TRBJ2-7; 7 nucleotides line up with TRBD1. The source material was blood. For the CDR3, the DNA is TGTGCCAGCAGGGATGACAGGGCCCCTAAGGAGCAGTACTTC. This translates into CASRDDRAPKEQYF.